There are many counts of the clone carrying this T cell receptor (beta chain). The antigen is undetermined. Making TCR cDNA involved 5'RACE template switching, which added UMIs and a universal primer site. A single record per CDR3 protein comes from TCRdb applying MiXCR to the 5' RACE reads. The profile shows some 390,000 distinct CDR3 sequences, about 6% of them singletons. This sample was taken from a study of T cells after yellow fever vaccination. Study findings and constraints: Clonotypes appearing in both CD4 and CD8 compartments existed, and their share was small. Most primary-vaccination clones reappeared after the booster (about 97% CD4, about 88% CD8).

Specimen: PBMCs, collected 5 days after the yellow fever booster vaccination. The sequence was obtained from a young man who received the YFV17D yellow fever vaccine.

The CDR3 nucleotides are TGTGCCAGCAGTTTTCAGGACCTTTTCAACACCGGGGAGCTGTTTTTT. It yields the protein CASSFQDLFNTGELFF. The rearrangement joins TRBV27 to TRBJ2-2; D gene ambiguous. CDR1 MNHEY and CDR2 SMNVEV come from the germline V gene (reference sequence). V was cut by 3 bases and J by 2 bases, with 13 bases left in between. The CDR3 is 16 amino acids.